Below are 25 T cell receptor beta chains sequenced from a single sample in a study of T cell responses to AZD1222 COVID-19 vaccine (TCRdb year 2021). The library relied on the immunoSEQ multiplex PCR assay. The clones in this table, taken by TCRdb from immuneACCESS, are in-frame only. Not every clone is retained; where verified, under half of the shortfall comes from an unresolved V gene, and the cause of the rest is unknown. The sample includes around 120,000 clones, with roughly 90% observed a single time. Approximately 3.5% of the sample is in the top ten clones. Per the publication, the time point label means: baseline before first vaccination. This sample comprised peripheral blood, obtained on day 0 of AZD1222 vaccination. The receptors shown here come from an adult in good health.

The rearrangement links TRBV9 to TRBJ2-6; TRBD1 matches at 7 bases. The germline CDR1 and CDR2 sequences are SGDLS and YYNGEE. The ends lost 6 bases at V and 0 bases at J; junction bases unmatched: 3. This CDR3 has 15 amino acids. CDR3 in amino acids: CASKRDSSGANVLTF. The CDR3 DNA follows: TGTGCCAGCAAACGGGACAGCTCTGGGGCCAACGTCCTGACTTTC.

The gene calls are TRBV6-5 and TRBJ2-5, with TRBD2 identical over 8 bases. The CDR3 contains 15 residues. V was pared by 8 bases and J by 5 bases, with 13 bases of the junction left unmatched. The germline gives CDR1 MNHEY, CDR2 SVGAGI. In DNA, the CDR3 is TGTGCCAGCTCAGCGGGAGAAGGGGGTTGGGAGACCCAGTACTTC. Its protein is CASSAGEGGWETQYF.

CDR3 in amino acids: CASRDNSWAQRGPDTEAFF. The CDR3 DNA reads TGTGCCAGTAGAGATAATTCCTGGGCGCAAAGGGGTCCTGACACTGAAGCTTTCTTT. The V gene is TRBV19, the J gene TRBJ1-1; weak D call: TRBD1 (5 bases). V gave up 6 bases and J gave up 3 bases, with 29 bases separating them. The CDR3 extends over 19 amino acids. Germline CDR1 reads LNHDA; CDR2 reads SQIVND (reference sequence).

In this sample, this clone turned up a few times. This sample also contains other DNA sequences that code for the same CDR3. The J gene is TRBJ2-4, the V gene TRBV7-9; no reliable D call. Germline-derived CDR1 and CDR2 are SEHNR and FQNEAQ (reference sequence). Trimming stripped 1 base from V and 0 bases from J, with 16 bases between. The length of the CDR3 is 18 residues. CDR3 residues: CASSLDPGQVVAKNIQYF. DNA of the CDR3: TGTGCCAGCAGCTTAGATCCGGGTCAGGTTGTAGCCAAAAACATTCAGTACTTC.

This rearrangement joins TRBV5-4 to TRBJ2-2; D is ambiguous. Deletions cut 0 bases from V and 8 bases from J, with 2 bases between. CDR1 and CDR2 from the germline V gene are SGHNT and YYREEE (reference sequence). This CDR3 comprises 11 residues. CDR3 loop: CASSLAGELFF. CDR3 nucleotide sequence: TGTGCCAGCAGCTTGGCTGGGGAGCTGTTTTTT.

The chain uses TRBV6-5 and TRBJ2-6, with D unresolved. The V and J ends lost 2 bases and 4 bases respectively, with 12 bases between them. This CDR3 spans 16 amino acids. Germline V CDR1 and CDR2: MNHEY, SVGAGI. The CDR3 sequence is CASSYPKGPGANVLTF. The DNA for the CDR3 is TGTGCCAGCAGTTACCCTAAGGGCCCCGGGGCCAACGTCCTGACTTTC.

The chain carries TRBV29-1 and TRBJ2-5; D gene ambiguous. This CDR3 is 14 amino acids long. Trimming removed 4 bases from V and 4 bases from J, with 16 bases in between. Germline loops: CDR1 SQVTM, CDR2 ANQGSEA. The CDR3 nucleotides are TGCAGCGTTGGAACTCGGTTGCTAAGAGAGACCCAGTACTTC. Amino acid sequence: CSVGTRLLRETQYF.

The chain couples TRBV10-3 to TRBJ1-1; 9 nucleotides agree with TRBD1. Germline V lookup: CDR1 ENHRY, CDR2 SYGVKD. The CDR3 extends over 16 amino acids. Unmatched junction bases numbered 11, after V lost 4 bases and J lost 5 bases. Here the CDR3 DNA reads TGTGCCATCAGTGCCCCTACGAAGACAGGGGGTACTGAAGCTTTCTTT. Protein product: CAISAPTKTGGTEAFF.

V and J are TRBV3-1 (or the pseudogene TRBV3-2) and TRBJ1-2; unclear D gene. The CDR3 is 13 amino acids. The germline V gene encodes CDR1 LGHDT and CDR2 YNNKEL (reference sequence). V was pared by 5 bases and J by 0 bases, with 7 bases between. The CDR3 coding sequence is TGTGCCAGCAGCGTGGGGACTAACTATGGCTACACCTTC. This encodes CASSVGTNYGYTF.

There are a few counts of this clone. This rearrangement joins TRBV6-5 to TRBJ1-1, with a tentative D call TRBD1 (6 bases). CDR3 length: 16 residues. Trimming stripped 2 bases from V and 0 bases from J, with 13 bases between. CDR1 MNHEY and CDR2 SVGAGI come from the germline V gene. CDR3 sequence reads: CASSYKRGQLNTEAFF. The CDR3 DNA reads TGTGCCAGCAGTTACAAGAGGGGACAACTGAACACTGAAGCTTTCTTT.

The V call is TRBV10-3, the J call TRBJ1-4; 7 nucleotides align to TRBD1. The V and J ends lost 3 bases and 14 bases, in that order; junction bases with no gene match: 15. Germline values: CDR1 ENHRY, CDR2 SYGVKD. This CDR3 is built from 15 residues. This chain's CDR3 is CAISDIDRAREELFF. As DNA, the CDR3 is TGTGCCATCAGTGATATCGACAGGGCGCGGGAAGAGCTGTTTTTT.

The CDR3 DNA reads TGTGCCAGTAGTATCACGAAGAACGACGGAATTTATGGCTACACCTTC. Protein sequence: CASSITKNDGIYGYTF. V gene TRBV19 combines with J gene TRBJ1-2, with unresolved D. The CDR3 spans 16 residues. V lost 3 bases to trimming and J lost 5 bases, with 19 bases between them. In germline, CDR1 is LNHDA, CDR2 SQIVND (reference sequence).

This chain links TRBV2 with TRBJ1-2, with D maybe TRBD1 (5 bases). This CDR3 is 15 amino acids long. V lost 4 bases, J lost 8 bases, and 20 bases lay in between. Looked up from germline, CDR1 is SNHLY and CDR2 is FYNNEI. The CDR3 protein is CASSGSGGVPRGYTF. The CDR3, as DNA: TGTGCCAGCAGTGGCTCGGGAGGGGTCCCTCGGGGCTACACCTTC.

This chain uses TRBV9 with TRBJ2-3; 8 bases are a match to TRBD2. The CDR3 runs 15 residues. Looked up from germline, CDR1 is SGDLS and CDR2 is YYNGEE. The V and J ends lost 4 bases and 5 bases, in that order; junction bases with no gene match: 9. DNA for the CDR3: TGTGCCAGCAGCCCCGGGCGGGGGGCCAGAGATACGCAGTATTTT. Protein sequence: CASSPGRGARDTQYF.

This chain joins TRBV7-9 and TRBJ1-3; TRBD1 matches 12 bases. V dropped 0 bases and J dropped 3; count of bases not matched to a gene: 3. The germline CDR1 and CDR2 sequences are SEHNR and FQNEAQ (reference sequence). The CDR3 runs 17 residues. The CDR3 is CASSLAGTGGLGNTIYF. The CDR3 DNA is TGTGCCAGCAGCTTAGCCGGGACAGGGGGCCTTGGAAACACCATATATTTT.

V is TRBV3-1 (or the pseudogene TRBV3-2) and J is TRBJ2-5, with a possible D match to TRBD2 (6 bases). CDR3 length equals 14 residues. V dropped 1 base and J dropped 5 bases, with 11 bases sitting between them. The germline gives CDR1 LGHDT, CDR2 YNNKEL (reference sequence). DNA of the CDR3: TGTGCCAGCAGCCAAGCTGGGAGGCGGGAGACCCAGTACTTC. As protein: CASSQAGRRETQYF.

This chain uses TRBV19 with TRBJ2-7; D is uncertain. V gave up 2 bases and J gave up 2 bases, with 13 bases separating them. This CDR3 is built from 15 residues. In germline, CDR1 is LNHDA, CDR2 SQIVND (reference sequence). The CDR3 DNA sequence: TGTGCCAGTAGTATAAACCCCTCAGCCGCCTACGAGCAGTACTTC. This codes for CASSINPSAAYEQYF.

The chain carries TRBV23-1 and TRBJ2-7; 7 bases agree with TRBD2. TRBV23-1 belongs to the ORF category, with a function that is uncertain. CDR3 length: 14 amino acids. Unmatched junction bases numbered 5, after V lost 6 bases and J lost 0 bases. CDR3 protein: CASRQRDGSYEQYF. CDR3 nucleotides: TGCGCCAGCAGGCAGCGGGACGGCTCCTACGAGCAGTACTTC.

This CDR3 reads CASTDRSANTGELFF. The DNA for the CDR3 is TGTGCCAGTACAGATCGGTCCGCGAACACCGGGGAGCTGTTTTTT. The chain links TRBV19 to TRBJ2-2, with unresolved D. Trimming stripped 7 bases from V and 0 bases from J, with 12 bases between. This CDR3 has 15 residues. Germline V lookup: CDR1 LNHDA, CDR2 SQIVND (reference sequence). Full variable domain (rest looked up from reference TRBV19 and TRBJ2-2): DGGITQSPKYLFRKEGQNVTLSCEQNLNHDAMYWYRQDPGQGLRLIYYSQIVNDFQKGDIAEGYSVSREKKESFPLTVTSAQKNPTAFYLCASTDRSANTGELFFGEGSRLTVL.

J is TRBJ1-2 and V is TRBV5-1; D possibly corresponds to TRBD1 (6 bases). Germline values: CDR1 SGHRS, CDR2 YFSETQ. The length of the CDR3 is 15 residues. V was shortened by 2 bases and J by 8 bases, with 19 bases between the two germline ends. CDR3 sequence: CASSFELKGGNGYTF. CDR3 bases: TGCGCCAGCAGCTTCGAACTTAAGGGGGGAAACGGCTACACCTTC.

This clone was seen only once. The chain is built from TRBV27 and TRBJ1-4, with D unclear. CDR3 length: 14 residues. Germline CDR1 reads MNHEY; CDR2 reads SMNVEV (reference sequence). Deletions cut 2 bases from V and 2 bases from J, with 6 bases between. DNA of the CDR3: TGTGCCAGCAGTTTAATTTCCACTAATGAAAAACTGTTTTTT. Amino acids: CASSLISTNEKLFF.

The V gene is TRBV7-8, the J gene TRBJ1-3; the D is unclear. Looked up from germline, CDR1 is SGHVS and CDR2 is FQNEAQ. CDR3 length: 12 amino acids. V gave up 5 bases and J gave up 5 bases, with 7 bases separating them. The CDR3 DNA reads TGTGCCAGCAGCCCCCCCCGAAACACCATATATTTT. Translated, it gives CASSPPRNTIYF.

The CDR3 loop is CASSQDLAGAGGRQYF. CDR3 in DNA: TGTGCCAGCAGCCAAGATCTGGCGGGAGCGGGGGGCCGCCAGTACTTC. The chain is built from TRBV14 and TRBJ2-5, with 9 bases matching TRBD2. This CDR3 comprises 16 residues. CDR1 and CDR2 (germline): SGHDN, FVKESK. J lost 10 bases, V lost 0 bases, and 12 bases had no gene match. The whole variable domain, remainder taken from reference TRBV14 and TRBJ2-5, is EAGVTQFPSHSVIEKGQTVTLRCDPISGHDNLYWYRRVMGKEIKFLLHFVKESKQDESGMPNNRFLAERTGGTYSTLKVQPAELEDSGVYFCASSQDLAGAGGRQYFGPGTRLLVL.

This chain links TRBV12-3 or TRBV12-4 with TRBJ1-2; no definite D call. This CDR3 is built from 13 residues. The V and J ends lost 2 bases and 5 bases respectively, with 9 bases between them. CDR3 nucleotide sequence: TGTGCCAGCAGTTTACGGGATTTTTATGGCTACACCTTC. Translated: CASSLRDFYGYTF.

Here the CDR3 DNA reads TGTGCCAGCAGCGTGCAAGGAATCGGCACAGATACGCAGTATTTT. This translates into CASSVQGIGTDTQYF. V and J are TRBV9 and TRBJ2-3; D is unclear. Germline V CDR1 and CDR2: SGDLS, YYNGEE. V lost 2 bases, J lost 1 base, and 11 bases lay in between. CDR3 length equals 15 residues.